This TCR beta chain was captured in a study of cytomegalovirus exposure and HLA in healthy donors. Study-level points and caveats: Later analysis identified 16,951 TCR beta sequences associated with HLA alleles, using a false discovery rate threshold of 0.05. It was only CMV serostatus that was available as immune exposure information. Apparent HLA restriction characterized most CMV-associated TCR beta chains in a later analysis.

The germline V gene has CDR1 LNHDA and CDR2 SQIVND (reference sequence). The CDR3 runs to 12 residues. Trimming removed 3 bases at V and 6 bases at J, with 9 bases between. This clone appeared once. Its antigen is unidentified. PCR involved 60 Vbeta and 13 Jbeta primers. Using immunoSEQ multiplex PCR, the repertoire was profiled, and TCRdb retains in-frame clones only, with some absent. The sample records around 150,000 clones, roughly 75% being singletons. V and J are TRBV19 and TRBJ2-7; D might be TRBD2 (6 bases). This clonotype was obtained from a man younger than 30 in good health and CMV-seronegative. Sequenced sample: PBMCs. The CDR3 loop reads CASSMGLGEQYF. CDR3 sequence (DNA): TGTGCCAGTAGTATGGGACTCGGCGAGCAGTACTTC.